Listed below are T cell receptor beta chains from one sample, sequenced in a study of cytomegalovirus exposure and HLA in healthy donors. TCRdb's table, derived via immunoSEQ multiplex PCR, lists solely in-frame clones and lacks some. Of under 200,000 clones listed, approximately 72% are singletons. The sample comprised PBMCs. The receptors come from a young man in good health and CMV-seronegative. Both conserved end residues are part of each CDR3. The order of the fields is D gene, V gene, clone size, J gene, CDR3 protein, CDR3 DNA. D genes are given only for firm matches. Some rows mark clone size as missing; the rest say once, few, many or name a class of expanded clone.

D gene: TRBD1; V gene: TRBV6-5; clone size: few; J gene: TRBJ1-2; CDR3 protein: CASSYGRGPHTF; CDR3 DNA: TGTGCCAGCAGTTACGGTAGGGGGCCCCACACCTTC
D gene: .; V gene: TRBV27; clone size: once; J gene: TRBJ1-5; CDR3 protein: CASSLRGQPQHF; CDR3 DNA: TGTGCCAGCAGTTTACGGGGTCAGCCCCAGCATTTT
D gene: .; V gene: TRBV28; clone size: .; J gene: TRBJ2-7; CDR3 protein: CASSSSGSRHEQYF; CDR3 DNA: TGTGCCAGCAGCTCCTCAGGGTCTCGACACGAGCAGTACTTC
D gene: TRBD1; V gene: TRBV5-4; clone size: .; J gene: TRBJ2-7; CDR3 protein: CASSLGTGLGEQYF; CDR3 DNA: TGTGCCAGCAGCTTGGGGACAGGGTTAGGTGAGCAGTACTTC
D gene: .; V gene: TRBV7-2; clone size: .; J gene: TRBJ2-7; CDR3 protein: CASSHDSYEQYF; CDR3 DNA: TGTGCCAGCAGCCACGACAGCTACGAGCAGTACTTC
D gene: TRBD1; V gene: TRBV28; clone size: .; J gene: TRBJ2-5; CDR3 protein: CASTPDRGGPQETQYF; CDR3 DNA: TGTGCCAGCACCCCGGACAGGGGCGGGCCACAAGAGACCCAGTACTTC
D gene: TRBD1; V gene: TRBV6-5; clone size: .; J gene: TRBJ2-3; CDR3 protein: CASRQQGMGTDTQYF; CDR3 DNA: TGTGCCAGCAGGCAACAGGGGATGGGCACAGATACGCAGTATTTT
D gene: .; V gene: TRBV5-1; clone size: .; J gene: TRBJ1-3; CDR3 protein: CASGENVNTPGNTIYF; CDR3 DNA: TGCGCCAGCGGGGAGAACGTTAATACCCCTGGAAACACCATATATTTT
D gene: .; V gene: TRBV7-9; clone size: .; J gene: TRBJ1-4; CDR3 protein: CASQRGLNEKLFF; CDR3 DNA: TGTGCCTCCCAACGGGGGTTAAATGAAAAACTGTTTTTT
D gene: TRBD2; V gene: TRBV6-6; clone size: .; J gene: TRBJ2-3; CDR3 protein: CASSWGLAGDTQYF; CDR3 DNA: TGTGCCAGCAGTTGGGGACTAGCGGGAGATACGCAGTATTTT
D gene: .; V gene: TRBV10-3; clone size: .; J gene: TRBJ2-2; CDR3 protein: CAINPSGRELFF; CDR3 DNA: TGTGCCATCAACCCGTCCGGTAGGGAGCTGTTTTTT
D gene: .; V gene: TRBV27; clone size: .; J gene: TRBJ2-7; CDR3 protein: CASSPQGFNTYEQYF; CDR3 DNA: TGTGCCAGCAGTCCTCAGGGGTTCAACACCTACGAGCAGTACTTC
D gene: .; V gene: TRBV28; clone size: .; J gene: TRBJ2-7; CDR3 protein: CASSPPRSTGEQYF; CDR3 DNA: TGTGCCAGCAGTCCTCCCCGCTCAACTGGCGAGCAGTACTTC
D gene: TRBD2; V gene: TRBV29-1; clone size: .; J gene: TRBJ2-7; CDR3 protein: CSVASGNSYEQYF; CDR3 DNA: TGCAGCGTTGCTAGCGGGAACTCCTACGAGCAGTACTTC
D gene: .; V gene: TRBV30; clone size: .; J gene: TRBJ1-3; CDR3 protein: CAWSLPLKWSTIYF; CDR3 DNA: TGTGCCTGGAGCCTCCCGCTTAAGTGGAGCACCATATATTTT
D gene: TRBD2; V gene: TRBV7-2; clone size: few; J gene: TRBJ2-5; CDR3 protein: CASSLAPSGRRETQYF; CDR3 DNA: TGTGCCAGCAGCTTAGCCCCTAGCGGGAGGAGAGAGACCCAGTACTTC
D gene: .; V gene: TRBV28; clone size: .; J gene: TRBJ1-5; CDR3 protein: CASSLREPQHF; CDR3 DNA: TGTGCCAGCAGTCTCAGGGAGCCCCAGCATTTT
D gene: .; V gene: TRBV7-9; clone size: .; J gene: TRBJ2-1; CDR3 protein: CASSPSGNEQFF; CDR3 DNA: TGTGCCAGCAGCCCATCGGGGAATGAGCAGTTCTTC
D gene: TRBD1; V gene: TRBV25-1; clone size: few; J gene: TRBJ2-7; CDR3 protein: CASSELGQAIYEQYF; CDR3 DNA: TGTGCCAGCAGTGAGCTTGGACAGGCCATCTACGAGCAGTACTTC
D gene: TRBD1; V gene: TRBV6-5; clone size: .; J gene: TRBJ2-7; CDR3 protein: CALGNRGPYEQYF; CDR3 DNA: TGTGCCTTGGGAAACAGGGGGCCCTACGAGCAGTACTTC
D gene: TRBD2; V gene: TRBV7-8; clone size: .; J gene: TRBJ2-1; CDR3 protein: CASTPGLAGESSYNEQFF; CDR3 DNA: TGTGCCAGCACGCCGGGACTAGCGGGGGAGAGCTCCTACAATGAGCAGTTCTTC
D gene: TRBD2; V gene: TRBV23-1; clone size: .; J gene: TRBJ2-1; CDR3 protein: CASSPGGESSYNEQFF; CDR3 DNA: TGCGCCAGCAGTCCGGGGGGAGAGTCTTCCTACAATGAGCAGTTCTTC
D gene: .; V gene: TRBV6-5; clone size: .; J gene: TRBJ2-3; CDR3 protein: CASSYERSSTDTQYF; CDR3 DNA: TGTGCCAGCAGTTACGAGCGTTCTAGCACAGATACGCAGTATTTT
D gene: TRBD2; V gene: TRBV28; clone size: .; J gene: TRBJ2-7; CDR3 protein: CASSLASGRGEQYF; CDR3 DNA: TGTGCCAGCAGTTTAGCCAGCGGGAGAGGTGAGCAGTACTTC
D gene: .; V gene: TRBV19; clone size: .; J gene: TRBJ1-5; CDR3 protein: CASTRGPGASDQPQHF; CDR3 DNA: TGTGCCAGTACGCGGGGGCCCGGGGCGTCTGATCAGCCCCAGCATTTT
D gene: .; V gene: TRBV19; clone size: .; J gene: TRBJ2-2; CDR3 protein: CASSPFQRAGTGELFF; CDR3 DNA: TGTGCCAGTAGTCCCTTCCAGAGGGCCGGAACCGGGGAGCTGTTTTTT
D gene: TRBD1; V gene: TRBV9; clone size: few; J gene: TRBJ1-2; CDR3 protein: CASSSRLGGTGAAYGYTF; CDR3 DNA: TGTGCCAGCAGCTCCCGGTTAGGGGGGACAGGGGCGGCCTATGGCTACACCTTC
D gene: TRBD2; V gene: TRBV10-2; clone size: .; J gene: TRBJ2-7; CDR3 protein: CASSDKGGGRTYEQYF; CDR3 DNA: TGCGCCAGCAGTGATAAAGGAGGCGGGAGAACCTACGAGCAGTACTTC
D gene: .; V gene: TRBV7-2; clone size: .; J gene: TRBJ2-3; CDR3 protein: CASRDAGGRDTQYF; CDR3 DNA: TGTGCCAGCCGCGACGCCGGGGGAAGAGATACGCAGTATTTT
D gene: TRBD2; V gene: TRBV7-9; clone size: once; J gene: TRBJ2-5; CDR3 protein: CASSLSGAGGPRETQYF; CDR3 DNA: TGTGCCAGCAGCTTATCGGGAGCGGGAGGGCCACGAGAGACCCAGTACTTC
D gene: TRBD1; V gene: TRBV19; clone size: .; J gene: TRBJ1-5; CDR3 protein: CASSPRTGGGQPQHF; CDR3 DNA: TGTGCCAGTAGTCCCCGGACAGGGGGCGGCCAGCCCCAGCATTTT
D gene: .; V gene: TRBV12-2; clone size: .; J gene: TRBJ2-3; CDR3 protein: CASRPGGRVGTDTQYF; CDR3 DNA: TGTGCAAGTCGCCCAGGGGGCAGGGTTGGCACAGATACGCAGTATTTT
D gene: .; V gene: TRBV5-1; clone size: .; J gene: TRBJ2-7; CDR3 protein: CASSLDQVGQYF; CDR3 DNA: TGCGCCAGCAGCCTCGACCAGGTCGGGCAGTACTTC
D gene: TRBD2; V gene: TRBV5-6; clone size: .; J gene: TRBJ2-1; CDR3 protein: CASSRTSGSRRNEQFF; CDR3 DNA: TGTGCCAGCAGTCGGACTAGCGGGAGTCGGAGGAATGAGCAGTTCTTC
D gene: .; V gene: TRBV6-1; clone size: few; J gene: TRBJ1-1; CDR3 protein: CASSELFRGRTEAFF; CDR3 DNA: TGTGCCAGCAGTGAACTATTTCGGGGGAGGACTGAAGCTTTCTTT
D gene: .; V gene: TRBV11-2; clone size: .; J gene: TRBJ1-3; CDR3 protein: CASSYLGSNTIYF; CDR3 DNA: TGTGCCAGCAGCTACCTCGGGTCAAACACCATATATTTT
D gene: TRBD2; V gene: TRBV5-1; clone size: .; J gene: TRBJ2-7; CDR3 protein: CASSGLGGVAGSSYEQYF; CDR3 DNA: TGCGCCAGCAGCGGCTTGGGCGGGGTAGCGGGGAGCTCCTACGAGCAGTACTTC
D gene: .; V gene: TRBV5-4; clone size: .; J gene: TRBJ1-3; CDR3 protein: CASSVDYGNTIYF; CDR3 DNA: TGTGCCAGCAGCGTGGACTATGGAAACACCATATATTTT
D gene: .; V gene: TRBV5-5; clone size: .; J gene: TRBJ1-2; CDR3 protein: CASSLLLIYGYTF; CDR3 DNA: TGTGCCAGCAGCTTACTTCTGATATATGGCTACACCTTC
D gene: .; V gene: TRBV7-2; clone size: .; J gene: TRBJ1-4; CDR3 protein: CASSLPDRKNEKLFF; CDR3 DNA: TGTGCCAGCAGCTTACCCGACAGGAAAAATGAAAAACTGTTTTTT
D gene: .; V gene: TRBV10-3; clone size: .; J gene: TRBJ2-5; CDR3 protein: CAISRQGQETQYF; CDR3 DNA: TGTGCCATCAGTCGACAAGGACAAGAGACCCAGTACTTC
D gene: TRBD1; V gene: TRBV12-5; clone size: once; J gene: TRBJ2-7; CDR3 protein: CASGPSGTGPSYEQYF; CDR3 DNA: TGTGCTAGTGGGCCGTCCGGGACAGGGCCCTCCTACGAGCAGTACTTC
D gene: .; V gene: TRBV21-1; clone size: .; J gene: TRBJ1-5; CDR3 protein: CASFAGDSNQPQHF; CDR3 DNA: TGTGCCAGCTTTGCAGGGGATAGCAATCAGCCCCAGCATTTT
D gene: .; V gene: TRBV6-6; clone size: few; J gene: TRBJ2-7; CDR3 protein: CASTNNPRGPYEQYF; CDR3 DNA: TGTGCCAGCACCAACAACCCAAGGGGCCCCTACGAGCAGTACTTC
D gene: TRBD1; V gene: TRBV2; clone size: .; J gene: TRBJ2-7; CDR3 protein: CASSGQGSTYEQYF; CDR3 DNA: TGTGCCAGCAGCGGACAGGGGTCTACCTACGAGCAGTACTTC
D gene: TRBD2; V gene: TRBV6-5; clone size: once; J gene: TRBJ2-1; CDR3 protein: CASRGGGSASEQFF; CDR3 DNA: TGTGCCAGCAGGGGCGGGGGTAGCGCGAGTGAGCAGTTCTTC
D gene: TRBD2; V gene: TRBV5-4; clone size: few; J gene: TRBJ2-7; CDR3 protein: CASSLGGGAGVAYEQYF; CDR3 DNA: TGTGCCAGCAGCTTGGGGGGGGGAGCGGGAGTTGCGTACGAGCAGTACTTC
D gene: TRBD2; V gene: TRBV15; clone size: .; J gene: TRBJ2-1; CDR3 protein: CATTGGGTTYNEQFF; CDR3 DNA: TGTGCCACCACGGGGGGGGGAACCACTTACAATGAGCAGTTCTTC
D gene: TRBD2; V gene: TRBV6-5; clone size: .; J gene: TRBJ2-1; CDR3 protein: CASSYRAGGEQFF; CDR3 DNA: TGTGCCAGCAGTTACCGGGCGGGAGGGGAGCAGTTCTTC
D gene: TRBD2; V gene: TRBV7-2; clone size: .; J gene: TRBJ2-5; CDR3 protein: CASSLDVGRSKTQYF; CDR3 DNA: TGTGCCAGCAGCTTAGACGTCGGGAGGAGCAAGACCCAGTACTTC
D gene: .; V gene: TRBV5-4; clone size: .; J gene: TRBJ2-1; CDR3 protein: CASSLGGSSSYNEQFF; CDR3 DNA: TGTGCCAGCAGCTTGGGAGGGTCGAGCTCCTACAATGAGCAGTTCTTC
D gene: .; V gene: TRBV21-1; clone size: .; J gene: TRBJ2-7; CDR3 protein: CASSDRDRSYEQYF; CDR3 DNA: TGTGCCAGCAGCGACCGGGACAGGTCCTACGAGCAGTACTTC
D gene: .; V gene: TRBV14; clone size: .; J gene: TRBJ1-2; CDR3 protein: CASSPRTFIYGYTF; CDR3 DNA: TGTGCCAGCAGCCCCCGGACATTTATCTATGGCTACACCTTC
D gene: TRBD2; V gene: TRBV5-6; clone size: .; J gene: TRBJ2-5; CDR3 protein: CASSLFRTSYQETQYF; CDR3 DNA: TGTGCCAGCAGCTTGTTCCGGACTAGCTATCAAGAGACCCAGTACTTC